The present entry profiles one T cell receptor beta chain with its context. This sample is part of a study of pediatric ulcerative colitis. With V trimmed by 1 base and J by 6 bases, 8 bases remained unmatched. The CDR3 sequence is 15 residues long. From germline, CDR1 is SGHTA and CDR2 FQGNSA. Sequencing was performed with immunoSEQ multiplex PCR; in TCRdb, only in-frame clones are kept and a portion is missing. Among 54,000 or so clones listed, about nine tenths were seen once. The sequence was collected from a boy younger than 18 who was a control in a study of pediatric ulcerative colitis. This sequence joins TRBV7-2 and TRBJ2-7; TRBD2 matches 8 bases. Specimen: blood. CDR3 protein: CASSLVAGFTGEQYF. CDR3 nucleotide sequence: TGTGCCAGCAGCTTAGTAGCGGGATTTACGGGCGAGCAGTACTTC.